This passage covers 9 T cell receptor beta chains from one sample sequenced in a study of blood T cell repertoires in COVID-19. The table came from immunoSEQ multiplex PCR; TCRdb's copy has only in-frame clones and leaves some out. The repertoire consists of fewer than 400,000 clones, with approximately 88% occurring once and the leading ten covering about 8.9%. The specimen was PBMCs or T cells enriched from blood (not recorded which). The source of these receptors is a woman aged 18-29 years who had recovered from COVID-19.

This clone was detected only a few times. The chain joins TRBV4-3 to TRBJ2-1; possibly TRBD2 for D (5 bases). Germline V gene data show CDR1 as LGHNA and CDR2 as YSLEER. Trimming took off 4 bases at V and 6 bases at J, with 7 bases between the two ends. CDR3 length: 12 amino acids. The DNA of the CDR3 is TGCGCCAGCAGCCGTGAGGGCAATGAGCAGTTCTTC. Amino acid sequence: CASSREGNEQFF.

This chain joins TRBV12-3 or TRBV12-4 and TRBJ1-1; D is unresolved. The CDR3 is made up of 11 amino acids. Trimming left V 2 bases short and J 10 bases short, with 8 bases between. The CDR3 sequence: CASSLRRLAFF. For the CDR3, the DNA is TGTGCCAGCAGTTTACGTAGATTAGCTTTCTTT.

The gene calls are TRBV2 and TRBJ2-5, with a weak D call TRBD1 (5 bases). Germline loops: CDR1 SNHLY, CDR2 FYNNEI. V was cut by 7 bases and J by 2 bases, with 5 bases left in between. The CDR3 has 11 amino acids. CDR3 DNA: TGTGCCAGCACAGGGCAAGAGACCCAGTACTTC. Its translation is CASTGQETQYF.

The rearrangement links TRBV18 to TRBJ1-1, with D unresolved. CDR3 length: 13 amino acids. Trimming took 3 bases from V and 8 from J, leaving 13 bases between them. The germline gives CDR1 KGHSH, CDR2 LQKENI. DNA for the CDR3: TGTGCCAGCTCACCCGCCAGACACCAGGAAGCTTTCTTT. Encoded protein: CASSPARHQEAFF.

In this sample, this clone turned up a few times. CDR3 in amino acids: CASSPGPGGSYGYTF. CDR3 coding DNA: TGTGCCAGCTCACCCGGGCCAGGGGGCAGCTATGGCTACACCTTC. The J gene is TRBJ1-2, the V gene TRBV18; TRBD1 agrees at 8 bases. Trimming took 3 bases from V and 4 from J; bases not matched to a gene: 7. From germline, CDR1 is KGHSH and CDR2 LQKENI. CDR3 length: 15 amino acids.

This chain connects TRBV2 to TRBJ1-2; 11 nucleotides match TRBD1. Trimming at V came to 5 bases and at J to 5 bases, leaving 4 bases not matched to a gene. The germline gives CDR1 SNHLY, CDR2 FYNNEI. The CDR3 runs 14 residues. CDR3 residues: CASSRDRGVYGYTF. The CDR3 nucleotides are TGTGCCAGCAGTAGGGACAGGGGGGTATATGGCTACACCTTC.

The chain is built from TRBV6-5 and TRBJ1-6; D is perhaps TRBD1 (5 bases). V was clipped by 0 bases and J by 7 bases, with 13 bases between them. Germline V lookup: CDR1 MNHEY, CDR2 SVGAGI. This CDR3 contains 16 residues. This CDR3 is CASSYSYGGVNSPLHF. In DNA, the CDR3 is TGTGCCAGCAGTTACTCTTATGGGGGGGTGAATTCACCCCTCCACTTT.

This chain's CDR3 is CASSQGVQPQHF. DNA for the CDR3: TGTGCCAGCAGTCAAGGGGTGCAGCCCCAGCATTTT. This chain connects TRBV27 to TRBJ1-5; perhaps TRBD1 as D (5 bases). This CDR3 contains 12 residues. V lost 5 bases to trimming and J lost 7 bases, with 9 bases between them. Germline-derived CDR1 and CDR2 are MNHEY and SMNVEV (reference sequence).

In its sample, this clone was seen once. The rearrangement links TRBV5-4 to TRBJ2-6, with 9 bases matching TRBD1. J gave up 2 bases and V 3 bases, and 3 bases lay outside the gene matches. Germline V CDR1 and CDR2: SGHNT, YYREEE (reference sequence). This CDR3 spans 16 amino acids. CDR3 sequence reads: CASSSRQGAGANVLTF. In DNA form, the CDR3 reads TGTGCCAGCAGCTCCCGACAGGGGGCTGGGGCCAACGTCCTGACTTTC.